These 19 T cell receptor beta chains were all obtained from the same sample, sequenced in a study of cytomegalovirus exposure and HLA in healthy donors. Researchers ran the PCR with 60 Vbeta and 13 Jbeta primers. The protocol was immunoSEQ multiplex PCR, while the TCRdb copy is restricted to in-frame clones and leaves out a portion. The sample shows some 55,000 clones, about 86% of them seen only once. Material for sequencing was PBMCs. Receptors were obtained from a man in his forties in good health and CMV-seronegative.

This clone was found once. The genes are TRBV6-1 and TRBJ1-2; D may be TRBD1 (6 bases). The CDR3 spans 15 residues. Germline CDR1 and CDR2: MNHNS and SASEGT. V shed 3 bases and J shed 3 bases, with 14 bases lying between them. CDR3 in DNA: TGTGCCAGCAGTGAGGCCCAGGGGTGGGACTATGGCTACACCTTC. Encoded protein: CASSEAQGWDYGYTF.

V gene TRBV6-5 combines with J gene TRBJ1-4; D is ambiguous. CDR1 MNHEY and CDR2 SVGAGI come from the germline V gene. V dropped 4 bases and J dropped 5 bases, with 11 bases sitting between them. The CDR3 has 14 residues. CDR3 nucleotide sequence: TGTGCCAGCAGTTCCACCGGGAACAATGAAAAACTGTTTTTT. It encodes CASSSTGNNEKLFF.

The CDR3 region is CASSLPWTGGSEQFF. Written as DNA, the CDR3 is TGTGCCAGCAGCTTACCATGGACAGGGGGGAGTGAGCAGTTCTTC. V gene TRBV11-2 combines with J gene TRBJ2-1; 10 bases are shared with TRBD1. The germline V gene has CDR1 SGHAT and CDR2 FQNNGV. CDR3 length: 15 residues. The ends lost 2 bases at V and 9 bases at J; junction bases unmatched: 7.

The genes are TRBV9 and TRBJ2-6; 8 bases match TRBD1. Trimming at V came to 4 bases and at J to 1 base, leaving 16 bases not matched to a gene. The germline gives CDR1 SGDLS, CDR2 YYNGEE. CDR3 length: 20 residues. In nucleotides, the CDR3 is TGTGCCAGCAGCACGAGTGTTAAGGACAGGGAAACATCTGGGGCCAACGTCCTGACTTTC. Translated: CASSTSVKDRETSGANVLTF.

J is TRBJ1-1 and V is TRBV6-5, with 9 bases identical to TRBD1. The CDR3 length is 16 residues. Looked up from germline, CDR1 is MNHEY and CDR2 is SVGAGI. The junction had 8 bases not matched to a gene; V was cut back by 4 bases and J by 2 bases. CDR3: CASSLGQGVLNTEAFF. The CDR3 DNA reads TGTGCCAGCAGTTTGGGACAGGGTGTTTTAAACACTGAAGCTTTCTTT.

V usage is TRBV27 and J usage is TRBJ2-2, with D possibly matching TRBD2 (6 bases). This CDR3 has 14 amino acids. CDR1 and CDR2 from the germline V gene are MNHEY and SMNVEV (reference sequence). V lost 6 bases, J lost 5 bases, and 13 bases lay in between. The CDR3 loop reads CASRFAGLTGELFF. For the CDR3, the DNA is TGTGCCAGCAGATTTGCGGGGCTTACCGGGGAGCTGTTTTTT.

This clone has only one observation. V usage is TRBV7-8 and J usage is TRBJ2-7; 9 bases line up with TRBD2. Germline trimming cut 2 bases from V and 0 bases from J; bases unmatched to any gene: 14. The CDR3 consists of 19 residues. The germline CDR1 and CDR2 sequences are SGHVS and FQNEAQ. The CDR3 region has the DNA TGTGCCAGCAGCTTAAGGAGCGGGGGGTCGCTCAGGAGCTCCTACGAGCAGTACTTC. Amino acids: CASSLRSGGSLRSSYEQYF.

The J gene is TRBJ1-2, the V gene TRBV7-9; 7 nucleotides align to TRBD1. The CDR3 loop spans 14 amino acids. Germline V gives CDR1 SEHNR, CDR2 FQNEAQ (reference sequence). The V segment lost 10 bases and the J segment 0 bases; nucleotides outside the gene matches: 8. Here the CDR3 reads CATIIQGPNYGYTF. CDR3 DNA: TGTGCCACGATAATACAGGGGCCTAACTATGGCTACACCTTC. Looking up the rest from reference TRBV7-9 and TRBJ1-2 gives the full variable domain: DTGVSQNPRHKITKRGQNVTFRCDPISEHNRLYWYRQTLGQGPEFLTYFQNEAQLEKSRLLSDRFSAERPKGSFSTLEIQRTEQGDSAMYLCATIIQGPNYGYTFGSGTRLTVV.

The chain combines TRBV29-1 with TRBJ1-2, with 7 bases identical to TRBD1. CDR3 size: 12 residues. Germline loops: CDR1 SQVTM, CDR2 ANQGSEA. The CDR3 nucleotides read TGCAGTGAAAAGACAGGGAACTATGGCTACACCTTC. Translation: CSEKTGNYGYTF.

The V call is TRBV7-2, the J call TRBJ1-3, with TRBD1 matching 8 bases. This CDR3 is built from 17 residues. Losses at the gene ends were 5 bases for V and 4 bases for J; bases not matched to a gene: 13. From germline, CDR1 is SGHTA and CDR2 FQGNSA. CDR3 region: CASSLSWTGRSGNTIYF. The CDR3 DNA follows: TGTGCCAGCAGCCTTTCTTGGACAGGGCGATCAGGAAACACCATATATTTT.

A few counts support this clone. The chain joins TRBV10-1 to TRBJ1-1; tentatively, D is TRBD1 (5 bases). CDR1 and CDR2 (germline): WNHNN, SYGVQD (reference sequence). The CDR3 extends over 14 amino acids. V was clipped by 2 bases and J by 3 bases, with 10 bases between them. CDR3 amino acids: CASSERGEDTEAFF. The CDR3 DNA reads as TGCGCCAGCAGTGAGAGGGGCGAGGACACTGAAGCTTTCTTT.

The genes are TRBV29-1 and TRBJ2-5, with 7 bases identical to TRBD2. CDR1 and CDR2 from the germline V gene are SQVTM and ANQGSEA. The V and J ends lost 0 bases and 2 bases, in that order; junction bases with no gene match: 6. The CDR3 length is 15 residues. The CDR3 DNA is TGCAGCGTTGAAGATCCAGCGGGGCTACAAGAGACCCAGTACTTC. Encoded protein: CSVEDPAGLQETQYF.

This chain links TRBV18 with TRBJ1-1; D gene unclear. This CDR3 has 13 amino acids. Germline assignment: CDR1 KGHSH and CDR2 LQKENI. The germline V and J ends were trimmed by 3 bases and 11 bases, with 16 bases remaining between them. The CDR3 region is CASSPQRVRLAFF. CDR3 in DNA: TGTGCCAGCTCACCTCAGAGGGTTCGATTGGCTTTCTTT.

J is TRBJ2-1 and V is TRBV2; 9 nucleotides align to TRBD1. V lost 10 bases to trimming and J lost 10 bases; unmatched junction nucleotides: 5. This CDR3 region has 11 residues. Per the germline V gene, CDR1 is SNHLY and CDR2 is FYNNEI. As DNA, the CDR3 is TGTGCCACGTACAGGGGGCGGGAGCAGTTCTTC. Amino acids: CATYRGREQFF.

The chain carries TRBV5-4 and TRBJ2-1, with TRBD2 identical over 9 bases. J was trimmed by 4 bases and V by 4 bases; bases with no gene match: 3. CDR1 is SGHNT and CDR2 is YYREEE in the germline V gene (reference sequence). The length of the CDR3 is 14 residues. For the CDR3, the DNA is TGTGCCAGCAGCCTGCGGGGGGGATACAATGAGCAGTTCTTC. It encodes CASSLRGGYNEQFF. The variable domain in full, completed from reference TRBV5-4 and TRBJ2-1, reads ETGVTQSPTHLIKTRGQQVTLRCSSQSGHNTVSWYQQALGQGPQFIFQYYREEENGRGNFPPRFSGLQFPNYSSELNVNALELDDSALYLCASSLRGGYNEQFFGPGTRLTVL.

To note about this clone: Germline is not matched at one junction end, which may reflect a read error. The chain combines TRBV9 with TRBJ2-2, with a tentative D call TRBD2 (6 bases). The germline CDR1 and CDR2 sequences are SGDLS and YYNGEE. The CDR3 runs to 15 residues. The CDR3 DNA reads TGTGCCAGCAGCGTCGGGACTCCTTTCACCGGGGGGCTGTTTTTT. It translates to CASSVGTPFTGGLFF.

The rearrangement links TRBV11-2 to TRBJ2-3, with 12 bases fitting TRBD2. Losses at the gene ends were 5 bases for V and 5 bases for J; bases not matched to a gene: 8. The germline V gene has CDR1 SGHAT and CDR2 FQNNGV. The CDR3 is 16 amino acids. CDR3 region: CASSPWTSGVIDTQYF. CDR3 bases: TGTGCCAGCAGCCCGTGGACTAGCGGGGTAATAGATACGCAGTATTTT.

The chain links TRBV28 to TRBJ2-3; 7 bases map to TRBD2. This CDR3 has 15 amino acids. With 5 bases clipped from V and 5 bases from J, the junction kept 10 bases outside the gene matches. The germline gives CDR1 MDHEN, CDR2 SYDVKM. Here the CDR3 reads CASSRTAWGGDTQYF. CDR3 DNA sequence: TGTGCCAGCAGTCGAACAGCATGGGGGGGAGATACGCAGTATTTT.

This clone turned up a few times. The V gene is TRBV27, the J gene TRBJ1-1; the D gene is possibly TRBD1 (5 bases). The CDR3 has 13 residues. V gave up 6 bases and J gave up 1 base, with 9 bases separating them. In germline, CDR1 is MNHEY, CDR2 SMNVEV (reference sequence). CDR3 amino acids: CASSNQGNTEAFF. CDR3 in DNA: TGTGCCAGCAGCAATCAGGGGAACACTGAAGCTTTCTTT.